The T cell receptor (beta chain) under discussion was sequenced for a study of T cell responses to AZD1222 COVID-19 vaccine. On the study more broadly: Second-dose intervals near 4 or 12 weeks were combined. Overall study findings and caveats: Baseline antibody screening turned up just six seropositive AZD1222 recipients.

The repertoire was sequenced with immunoSEQ multiplex PCR; TCRdb's copy has only in-frame clones and lacks some. Seen here are some 130,000 clones, about 90% observed once, and the top ten hold 1.3% to 1.5%. The germline V gene has CDR1 KGHSH and CDR2 LQKENI. Deletions cut 3 bases from V and 6 bases from J, with 11 bases between. There are 13 residues in the CDR3. This clone was observed a few times. Its antigen is unidentified. The source of this sequence is an adult in good health. The gene calls are TRBV18 and TRBJ1-1; D gene uncertain. This specimen consisted of peripheral blood, obtained on day 0 of AZD1222 vaccination. This chain's CDR3 is CASSPVDGSEAFF. The CDR3 nucleotides are TGTGCCAGCTCACCGGTGGATGGGTCTGAAGCTTTCTTT.